The 20 T cell receptor beta chains below were found in one sample sequenced in a study of blood T cell repertoires in COVID-19. The repertoire was sequenced with immunoSEQ multiplex PCR; TCRdb's copy has only in-frame clones and lacks some. Altogether approximately 200,000 clones are present, 84% being singletons, with the ten largest covering more than 2.5%. Sequencing was done on a sample of peripheral blood. The receptors stem from a woman aged 30 to 39 who had recovered from COVID-19.

This clone was detected a few times. This chain joins TRBV10-1 and TRBJ1-1; D unclear. Per germline, CDR1 WNHNN and CDR2 SYGVQD (reference sequence). V lost 7 bases to trimming and J lost 3 bases, with 12 bases between them. The CDR3 has 13 residues. The CDR3 DNA is TGCGCCAGCACTTGGGCCTTGGACACTGAAGCTTTCTTT. Residues: CASTWALDTEAFF.

The chain recombines TRBV27 with TRBJ2-7; TRBD2 is a possible D gene (7 bases). The germline gives CDR1 MNHEY, CDR2 SMNVEV (reference sequence). There are 14 residues in the CDR3. Trimming pared 3 bases from V and 7 bases from J, leaving 16 bases between. CDR3 protein: CASSFGWEGEEQYF. The CDR3, as DNA: TGTGCCAGCAGTTTCGGGTGGGAGGGGGAAGAGCAGTACTTC.

The chain carries TRBV19 and TRBJ2-1; 9 nucleotides align to TRBD1. Looked up from germline, CDR1 is LNHDA and CDR2 is SQIVND (reference sequence). Losses at the gene ends were 11 bases for V and 4 bases for J; bases not matched to a gene: 6. This CDR3 spans 13 amino acids. CDR3 nucleotide sequence: TGTGCCTCGACAGGGGGTCCTTACAATGAGCAGTTCTTC. It is translated as CASTGGPYNEQFF.

The chain uses TRBV19 and TRBJ1-1; 7 nucleotides line up with TRBD1. Germline lookup yields CDR1 LNHDA and CDR2 SQIVND (reference sequence). V lost 3 bases, J lost 1 base, and 5 bases stayed unmatched. This CDR3 is built from 15 residues. The CDR3 nucleotides are TGTGCCAGTAGTATTGATGGGACAGAGAACACTGAAGCTTTCTTT. Protein product: CASSIDGTENTEAFF.

The rearrangement uses TRBV9 and TRBJ2-5, with unresolved D. The V end was cut by 0 bases, the J end by 3 bases, with 15 bases between. The CDR3 contains 16 residues. Germline CDR1 reads SGDLS; CDR2 reads YYNGEE. The CDR3 here is CASSVDSSPGEETQYF. CDR3 nucleotides: TGTGCCAGCAGCGTAGATTCCTCCCCCGGAGAAGAGACCCAGTACTTC.

CDR3 bases: TGCGCCAGCAGCCCGGGGAGGATACGGATGGAGACTAATGAAAAACTGTTTTTT. Translated, it gives CASSPGRIRMETNEKLFF. The V gene is TRBV5-1, the J gene TRBJ1-4, with D unclear. The V end was cut by 4 bases, the J end by 2 bases, with 21 bases between. The CDR3 has 18 residues. Germline V CDR1 and CDR2: SGHRS, YFSETQ.

DNA for the CDR3: TGTGCCAGCAGTTCGGACCGGGACAGGGGATCCTACGAGCAGTACTTC. Amino acids: CASSSDRDRGSYEQYF. V and J are TRBV27 and TRBJ2-7, with TRBD1 matching 10 bases. V was pared by 4 bases and J by 1 base, with 7 bases of the junction left unmatched. The CDR3 has 16 amino acids. The germline V gene encodes CDR1 MNHEY and CDR2 SMNVEV (reference sequence).

The genes are TRBV7-3 and TRBJ1-1; D is unresolved. Trimming took 5 bases from V and 0 from J, leaving 10 bases between them. Per germline, CDR1 SGHTA and CDR2 FQGTGA. The CDR3 is 14 amino acids. CDR3: CASSHLGLNTEAFF. CDR3 bases: TGTGCCAGCAGCCACCTCGGGTTGAACACTGAAGCTTTCTTT.

This rearrangement joins TRBV7-2 to TRBJ2-3; weak D call: TRBD1 (6 bases). Trimming left V 2 bases short and J 3 bases short, with 18 bases between. Germline V gene data show CDR1 as SGHTA and CDR2 as FQGNSA. This CDR3 has 17 amino acids. The CDR3 sequence is CASSLKWRTAGTDTQYF. CDR3 DNA sequence: TGTGCCAGCAGCTTAAAATGGCGGACAGCCGGGACAGATACGCAGTATTTT.

The J gene is TRBJ1-1, the V gene TRBV3-1 (or the pseudogene TRBV3-2), with D unclear. This CDR3 has 14 amino acids. CDR1 is LGHDT, CDR2 YNNKEL, per germline (reference sequence). V shed 1 base and J shed 3 bases, with 9 bases lying between them. The CDR3 DNA follows: TGTGCCAGCAGCCAAGCGGCGGTTTACACTGAAGCTTTCTTT. This translates into CASSQAAVYTEAFF.

This clone was seen only a few times. The CDR3 is CAIQQGRDQPQHF. The CDR3 DNA sequence: TGTGCCATTCAACAGGGACGCGATCAGCCCCAGCATTTT. This chain uses TRBV24-1 with TRBJ1-5, with D tentatively TRBD1 (6 bases). This CDR3 is 13 amino acids long. The germline V and J ends were trimmed by 11 bases and 5 bases, with 15 bases remaining between them. Germline V gene lookup returns CDR1 KGHDR and CDR2 SFDVKD.

This clone appeared once. The chain is built from TRBV6-5 and TRBJ2-2, with unresolved D. V shed 6 bases and J shed 6 bases, with 14 bases lying between them. CDR1 and CDR2 (germline): MNHEY, SVGAGI. The CDR3 totals 14 residues. The CDR3 region is CASRGMHRAGELFF. Written as DNA, the CDR3 is TGTGCCAGCAGGGGCATGCACCGTGCCGGGGAGCTGTTTTTT.

This clone was seen ten or more times. This rearrangement joins TRBV29-1 to TRBJ2-7; D is ambiguous. Per germline, CDR1 SQVTM and CDR2 ANQGSEA. The V gene lost 7 bases and the J gene lost 4 bases, with 8 bases spanning the gap. This CDR3 is built from 10 residues. CDR3 bases: TGCAGCGCTTCGGTGTACGAGCAGTACTTC. This encodes CSASVYEQYF.

This clone was seen just once. CDR3 bases: TGTGCCAGCAGTAATAACAGGGCCTACAATGAGCAGTTCTTC. It specifies CASSNNRAYNEQFF. The rearrangement links TRBV28 to TRBJ2-1; possible D gene TRBD1, 6 bases. Per the germline V gene, CDR1 is MDHEN and CDR2 is SYDVKM. V was trimmed by 5 bases and J by 2 bases, leaving 10 bases between them. The CDR3 runs to 14 residues.

The rearrangement joins TRBV10-1 to TRBJ2-2, with TRBD2 as a possible D gene (6 bases). Germline CDR1 reads WNHNN; CDR2 reads SYGVQD (reference sequence). Trimming cost V 4 bases and J 2 bases, with 11 bases left between them. The CDR3 totals 15 residues. CDR3 DNA: TGCGCCAGCAGTGTGGAGGGTCGAAACACCGGGGAGCTGTTTTTT. This encodes CASSVEGRNTGELFF.

The chain uses TRBV14 and TRBJ2-2; the D gene is possibly TRBD1 (6 bases). The V and J ends lost 4 bases and 1 base respectively, with 10 bases between them. Germline-derived CDR1 and CDR2 are SGHDN and FVKESK. CDR3 length equals 15 residues. For the CDR3, the DNA is TGTGCCAGCAGCCGGACAGCCCAGAACACCGGGGAGCTGTTTTTT. It codes for CASSRTAQNTGELFF.

DNA of the CDR3: TGTGCCATCAGTGAGTCGGGACAGGGGAGTGAGCAGTACTTC. As protein: CAISESGQGSEQYF. The chain joins TRBV10-3 to TRBJ2-7, with 10 positions matching TRBD1. CDR1 is ENHRY and CDR2 is SYGVKD in the germline V gene. J gave up 7 bases and V 0 bases, and 3 bases lay outside the gene matches. This CDR3 region has 14 residues.

The chain uses TRBV28 and TRBJ2-4; 8 nucleotides agree with TRBD2. Trimming cost V 0 bases and J 4 bases; bases outside gene matches: 5. The germline CDR1 and CDR2 sequences are MDHEN and SYDVKM. CDR3 length: 16 residues. The CDR3 protein is CASSLWTGGLKNIQYF. CDR3 bases: TGTGCCAGCAGTTTATGGACGGGGGGGTTGAAAAACATTCAGTACTTC. Supplemented by reference TRBV28 and TRBJ2-4, the full variable domain reads DVKVTQSSRYLVKRTGEKVFLECVQDMDHENMFWYRQDPGLGLRLIYFSYDVKMKEKGDIPEGYSVSREKKERFSLILESASTNQTSMYLCASSLWTGGLKNIQYFGAGTRLSVL.

V usage is TRBV28 and J usage is TRBJ2-1; 12 bases are a match to TRBD2. The CDR3 has 19 amino acids. Losses at the gene ends were 4 bases for V and 5 bases for J; bases not matched to a gene: 15. Germline assignment: CDR1 MDHEN and CDR2 SYDVKM. CDR3 amino acids: CASSSPGTSGRYHNNEQFF. The CDR3 coding sequence is TGTGCCAGCAGTTCCCCTGGGACTAGCGGGCGGTATCACAACAATGAGCAGTTCTTC.

J is TRBJ2-2 and V is TRBV10-1; tentatively, D is TRBD1 (6 bases). Trimming left V 4 bases short and J 5 bases short, with 14 bases between. The CDR3 loop spans 15 amino acids. The germline CDR1 and CDR2 sequences are WNHNN and SYGVQD (reference sequence). CDR3 DNA sequence: TGCGCCAGCAGTGCATTCGCAGGGGCGACCGGGGAGCTGTTTTTT. Encoded protein: CASSAFAGATGELFF.